The 4 T cell receptor beta chains below were found in one sample sequenced in a study of T cells after yellow fever vaccination. From the 5' RACE reads, TCRdb called clonotypes with MiXCR, one entry per CDR3 protein. The table shows over 110,000 distinct CDR3 sequences, with 7.7% occurring only once. This specimen was CD4+ T cells sorted from PBMCs, taken 5 days after the yellow fever booster vaccination. These receptors all stem from a man between 25 and 39 years old who received the YFV17D yellow fever vaccine.

This clonotype was found a few times. The CDR3 bases are TGTGCCAGCAGCTCCTCCGGGGCTGGGTACCAAGAGACCCAGTACTTC. Its translation: CASSSSGAGYQETQYF. This chain connects TRBV9 to TRBJ2-5; the D gene could be TRBD1 or TRBD2 (5 bases each). Trimming removed 4 bases from V and 0 bases from J, with 16 bases in between. Germline assignment: CDR1 SGDLS and CDR2 YYNGEE. The CDR3 consists of 16 residues.

This clonotype was counted ten times or more. V gene TRBV2 combines with J gene TRBJ2-7; 7 bases align to TRBD2. J was trimmed by 4 bases and V by 6 bases; bases with no gene match: 9. CDR3 length equals 14 residues. CDR1 and CDR2 (germline): SNHLY, FYNNEI. The CDR3 region is CASSGEAGEYEQYF. The CDR3, as DNA: TGTGCCAGCAGCGGCGAGGCGGGAGAGTACGAGCAGTACTTC.

In this sample, this clonotype turned up many times. J is TRBJ2-7 and V is TRBV3-1; D gene ambiguous. The CDR3 runs to 15 residues. Germline CDR1 LGHDT, CDR2 YNNKEL (reference sequence). V lost 4 bases, J lost 0 bases, and 13 bases lay in between. CDR3 sequence: CASSPGLRSSYEQYF. As DNA, the CDR3 is TGTGCCAGCAGCCCGGGTCTCCGGAGCTCCTACGAGCAGTACTTC.

This clonotype was detected a few times. This sequence joins TRBV5-1 and TRBJ2-7; 12 bases agree with TRBD1. CDR1 SGHRS and CDR2 YFSETQ come from the germline V gene. This CDR3 is 15 amino acids long. With 4 bases clipped from V and 5 bases from J, the junction kept 7 bases outside the gene matches. CDR3 loop: CASSAGTGGWDEQYF. The CDR3 DNA reads TGCGCCAGCAGCGCCGGGACAGGGGGCTGGGACGAGCAGTACTTC.